This passage covers 32 T cell receptor beta chains from one sample sequenced in a study of T cell repertoires in cytomegalovirus infection. In TCRdb, the reads were re-called with MiXCR into one record per CDR3 protein. This table has some 320,000 distinct CDR3 sequences, 25% to 30% appearing once. These TCRs' antigens remain unknown. The input for sequencing was cultured PBMCs, taken from culture after CMV antigen stimulation. Every receptor here comes from a human donor in good health (CMV status not recorded). Some clones in this sample may be carry-over from other donors' samples.

Only a few counts were recorded for this clonotype. V and J are TRBV19 and TRBJ1-1; unclear D gene. CDR1 is LNHDA and CDR2 is SQIVND in the germline V gene (reference sequence). The CDR3 is 15 amino acids. V was clipped by 3 bases and J by 2 bases, with 13 bases between them. CDR3 in amino acids: CASSIPDAGNTEAFF. The CDR3 coding sequence is TGTGCCAGTAGTATCCCAGACGCCGGTAACACTGAAGCTTTCTTT.

The chain is built from TRBV7-2 and TRBJ1-1, with 7 bases that match TRBD1. The V gene end was trimmed by 3 bases and the J gene end by 4 bases; junction bases not matched to a gene: 5. Germline assignment: CDR1 SGHTA and CDR2 FQGNSA. The CDR3 is 14 residues long. The chain's CDR3 is CASSFNRGGTEAFF. The CDR3 coding sequence is TGTGCCAGCAGCTTTAACAGGGGCGGCACTGAAGCTTTCTTT. Together with reference TRBV7-2 and TRBJ1-1, the CDR3 gives the full variable domain: GAGVSQSPSNKVTEKGKDVELRCDPISGHTALYWYRQSLGQGLEFLIYFQGNSAPDKSGLPSDRFSAERTGGSVSTLTIQRTQQEDSAVYLCASSFNRGGTEAFFGQGTRLTVV.

Only a few counts were recorded for this clonotype. V gene TRBV28 combines with J gene TRBJ2-7; the D is unclear. CDR1 is MDHEN, CDR2 SYDVKM, per germline. Trimming took off 7 bases at V and 0 bases at J, with 19 bases between the two ends. The CDR3 covers 16 residues. The CDR3, as DNA: TGTGCCAGCACCTTAAACCGGCAGTCCCTCTCCTACGAGCAGTACTTC. This encodes CASTLNRQSLSYEQYF.

The chain is built from TRBV27 and TRBJ2-7; 11 bases line up with TRBD2. The CDR3 runs 16 residues. Germline CDR1 reads MNHEY; CDR2 reads SMNVEV (reference sequence). With 3 bases clipped from V and 2 bases from J, the junction kept 6 bases outside the gene matches. CDR3 DNA sequence: TGTGCCAGCAGTTTTCTAGCGGGGGGCAGTACCTACGAGCAGTACTTC. Encoded protein: CASSFLAGGSTYEQYF.

The chain links TRBV20-1 to TRBJ1-1; D may be TRBD1 (5 bases). Trimming stripped 5 bases from V and 5 bases from J, with 21 bases between. The CDR3 sequence is 15 residues long. Per germline, CDR1 DFQATT and CDR2 SNEGSKA (reference sequence). The CDR3 region is CSAPSGGEGWTEAFF. The CDR3 coding sequence is TGCAGTGCTCCCTCTGGAGGGGAAGGTTGGACTGAAGCTTTCTTT.

This clonotype was observed at least ten times. The chain uses TRBV7-3 and TRBJ2-7, with a weak D call TRBD1 (5 bases). Germline V gives CDR1 SGHTA, CDR2 FQGTGA. The CDR3 is 15 residues long. Trimming left V 1 base short and J 4 bases short, with 14 bases between. The CDR3 region is CASSLKPAGKYEQYF. For the CDR3, the DNA is TGTGCCAGCAGCTTAAAGCCGGCAGGGAAGTACGAGCAGTACTTC.

The chain carries TRBV7-9 and TRBJ2-2; 9 bases are shared with TRBD2. V lost 5 bases to trimming and J lost 6 bases; unmatched junction nucleotides: 7. The CDR3 covers 15 residues. The germline V gene encodes CDR1 SEHNR and CDR2 FQNEAQ (reference sequence). The DNA of the CDR3 is TGTGCCAGCAGCCGCGGGGGGGCCTTTGCCGGGGAGCTGTTTTTT. Translation gives CASSRGGAFAGELFF.

This clonotype was found a few times. The chain uses TRBV20-1 and TRBJ2-1; 12 bases fit TRBD2. The CDR3 extends over 17 amino acids. Germline values: CDR1 DFQATT, CDR2 SNEGSKA (reference sequence). The V gene end was trimmed by 5 bases and the J gene end by 2 bases; junction bases not matched to a gene: 10. The CDR3: CSADRLAGDRAYNEQFF. DNA for the CDR3: TGCAGTGCTGACCGACTAGCGGGAGATAGGGCCTACAATGAGCAGTTCTTC.

In its sample, this clonotype was seen a few times. The CDR3 region is CSAREGRSTGELFF. The CDR3 bases are TGCAGTGCTAGAGAAGGCAGGAGCACCGGGGAGCTGTTTTTT. The gene calls are TRBV20-1 and TRBJ2-2; D unresolved. This CDR3 is 14 amino acids long. The germline V and J ends were trimmed by 0 bases and 4 bases, with 9 bases remaining between them. CDR1 is DFQATT, CDR2 SNEGSKA, per germline (reference sequence).

This clonotype was detected a few times. The chain combines TRBV10-1 with TRBJ2-7; D gene ambiguous. This CDR3 is 15 amino acids long. In germline, CDR1 is WNHNN, CDR2 SYGVQD (reference sequence). V lost 7 bases and J lost 2, with 18 bases in between. The CDR3 DNA is TGCGCCAGCACCCGCGGATCAGACGGAACCTACGAGCAGTACTTC. Amino acids: CASTRGSDGTYEQYF.

This sequence joins TRBV5-1 and TRBJ2-1; 7 bases map to TRBD1. This CDR3 region has 13 residues. Germline CDR1 reads SGHRS; CDR2 reads YFSETQ. V was pared by 4 bases and J by 6 bases, with 4 bases of the junction left unmatched. DNA of the CDR3: TGCGCCAGCAGCGAAAGACAGGGCAATGAGCAGTTCTTC. It yields the protein CASSERQGNEQFF.

CDR3 sequence (DNA): TGTGCCAGCGGTCGGAAGAACACCGGGGAGCTGTTTTTT. This codes for CASGRKNTGELFF. The chain uses TRBV12-3 or TRBV12-4 and TRBJ2-2; D remains ambiguous. The CDR3 loop spans 13 amino acids. With 8 bases removed from V and 1 base from J, the gap between germline ends came to 8 bases.

This clonotype came up a few times. The chain couples TRBV7-2 to TRBJ1-2; maybe TRBD1 (5 bases). With 4 bases removed from V and 8 bases from J, the gap between germline ends came to 14 bases. The CDR3 has 13 amino acids. Germline CDR1 reads SGHTA; CDR2 reads FQGNSA. Here the CDR3 DNA reads TGTGCCAGCAGCTCGAAAGACAGTTACGGCTACACCTTC. Amino acids: CASSSKDSYGYTF.

The chain has TRBV9 and TRBJ1-2; no firm D call. Germline V gives CDR1 SGDLS, CDR2 YYNGEE. This CDR3 comprises 12 residues. The ends were cut back, 5 bases at V and 8 bases at J, with 13 bases in the middle. For the CDR3, the DNA is TGTGCCAGCAGTGTCATGGGCGGAGGCTACACCTTC. This gives the protein CASSVMGGGYTF. Using reference TRBV9 and TRBJ1-2 for the parts outside the CDR3, the full variable domain is DSGVTQTPKHLITATGQRVTLRCSPRSGDLSVYWYQQSLDQGLQFLIQYYNGEERAKGNILERFSAQQFPDLHSELNLSSLELGDSALYFCASSVMGGGYTFGSGTRLTVV.

This clonotype has more than one count but fewer than ten. This chain uses TRBV6-1 with TRBJ2-2; 10 nucleotides agree with TRBD2. The CDR3 loop spans 16 amino acids. After removal of 8 bases from V and 5 bases from J, the junction contained 11 bases not matched to a gene. Germline assignment: CDR1 MNHNS and CDR2 SASEGT. In DNA form, the CDR3 reads TGTGCCAGCCGAGGTCTAGCGGGAGTGCGAACCGGGGAGCTGTTTTTT. It translates to CASRGLAGVRTGELFF.

The rearrangement links TRBV6-5 to TRBJ2-4; D call uncertain. Looked up from germline, CDR1 is MNHEY and CDR2 is SVGAGI. The V end was cut by 6 bases, the J end by 8 bases, with 8 bases between. This CDR3 is built from 11 residues. In DNA, the CDR3 is TGTGCCAGCAGAGATTTGCACATTCAGTACTTC. Amino acid sequence: CASRDLHIQYF.

This clonotype was detected only a few times. The gene calls are TRBV6-2 or TRBV6-3 and TRBJ1-6; D unclear. The CDR3 has 17 residues. Germline V CDR1 and CDR2: MNHEY, SVGEGT. Trimming took off 3 bases at V and 0 bases at J, with 12 bases between the two ends. CDR3 sequence (DNA): TGTGCCAGCAGTTATCGTCTCACAAGCTCCTATAATTCACCCCTCCACTTT. It yields the protein CASSYRLTSSYNSPLHF.

The rearrangement links TRBV6-7 to TRBJ1-1; 9 bases map to TRBD1. TRBV6-7 is reported as an ORF; its role is uncertain. The CDR3 runs to 16 residues. The trim removed 4 bases at V and 6 bases at J, leaving 12 bases unmatched. CDR3 DNA sequence: TGTGCCAGCAGTTTCACTCGTTACAGGGGGCTTTCTGAAGCTTTCTTT. Protein sequence: CASSFTRYRGLSEAFF.

The chain joins TRBV4-1 to TRBJ2-3; D is uncertain. Germline CDR1 MGHRA, CDR2 YSYEKL. This CDR3 is 13 amino acids long. V shed 4 bases and J shed 6 bases, with 11 bases lying between them. The CDR3 region is CASSPGRWDTQYF. The CDR3 DNA reads TGCGCCAGCAGCCCAGGAAGGTGGGATACGCAGTATTTT.

The chain couples TRBV7-9 to TRBJ1-6; possibly TRBD1 for D (6 bases). Germline V gene data show CDR1 as SEHNR and CDR2 as FQNEAQ (reference sequence). V was shortened by 5 bases and J by 7 bases, with 9 bases between the two germline ends. This CDR3 contains 13 residues. The CDR3 loop is CASSGGANSPLHF. The CDR3 DNA is TGTGCCAGCAGCGGGGGCGCGAATTCACCCCTCCACTTT.

The chain carries TRBV5-1 and TRBJ2-1; D possibly corresponds to TRBD1 (5 bases). CDR1 is SGHRS, CDR2 YFSETQ, per germline. Trimming took 4 bases from V and 7 from J, leaving 18 bases between them. The CDR3 has 15 amino acids. CDR3 nucleotide sequence: TGCGCCAGCAGCCATGGACATACTCAGTCAAATGAGCAGTTCTTC. It yields the protein CASSHGHTQSNEQFF. Using reference TRBV5-1 and TRBJ2-1 for the parts outside the CDR3, the full variable domain is KAGVTQTPRYLIKTRGQQVTLSCSPISGHRSVSWYQQTPGQGLQFLFEYFSETQRNKGNFPGRFSGRQFSNSRSEMNVSTLELGDSALYLCASSHGHTQSNEQFFGPGTRLTVL.

The rearrangement joins TRBV7-6 to TRBJ2-2, with TRBD1 as a possible D gene (5 bases). CDR1 is SGHVS and CDR2 is FNYEAQ in the germline V gene. The CDR3 has 18 amino acids. V lost 0 bases and J 0 bases, leaving 14 bases between the germline ends. This CDR3 reads CASSLAEIRVANTGELFF. In DNA form, the CDR3 reads TGTGCCAGCAGCTTAGCTGAGATCAGGGTTGCGAACACCGGGGAGCTGTTTTTT.

V and J are TRBV19 and TRBJ1-5, with 7 bases aligning to TRBD1. The CDR3 is made up of 18 amino acids. Germline CDR1 and CDR2: LNHDA and SQIVND (reference sequence). Unmatched junction bases numbered 19, after V lost 5 bases and J lost 6 bases. The CDR3 sequence is CASSPRGRGREFGQPQHF. CDR3 nucleotides: TGTGCCAGTAGTCCCCGGGGTAGGGGGCGAGAGTTTGGTCAGCCCCAGCATTTT.

This sequence joins TRBV28 and TRBJ2-3, with a possible D match to TRBD1 (6 bases). This CDR3 region has 13 residues. Germline V CDR1 and CDR2: MDHEN, SYDVKM. Trimming took off 5 bases at V and 8 bases at J, with 14 bases between the two ends. The CDR3 here is CASSQQGSFTQYF. CDR3 sequence (DNA): TGTGCCAGCAGTCAGCAGGGGTCGTTTACGCAGTATTTT. Together with reference TRBV28 and TRBJ2-3, the CDR3 gives the full variable domain: DVKVTQSSRYLVKRTGEKVFLECVQDMDHENMFWYRQDPGLGLRLIYFSYDVKMKEKGDIPEGYSVSREKKERFSLILESASTNQTSMYLCASSQQGSFTQYFGPGTRLTVL.

This chain uses TRBV7-9 with TRBJ1-1; TRBD1 aligns across 7 bases. Trimming cost V 6 bases and J 1 base; bases outside gene matches: 8. The CDR3 sequence is 15 residues long. Germline V gives CDR1 SEHNR, CDR2 FQNEAQ (reference sequence). CDR3 nucleotides: TGTGCCAGCAGATCAATAGGACAGGCGAACACTGAAGCTTTCTTT. It specifies CASRSIGQANTEAFF. Filled out from reference TRBV7-9 and TRBJ1-1, the complete variable domain reads DTGVSQNPRHKITKRGQNVTFRCDPISEHNRLYWYRQTLGQGPEFLTYFQNEAQLEKSRLLSDRFSAERPKGSFSTLEIQRTEQGDSAMYLCASRSIGQANTEAFFGQGTRLTVV.

This clonotype was recorded a few times. The chain has TRBV12-3 or TRBV12-4 and TRBJ1-2; unclear D gene. Trimming shortened V by 4 bases and J by 1 base, and 10 bases separated the two germline ends. This CDR3 region has 14 residues. The DNA of the CDR3 is TGTGCCAGCAGTTGGAATTCCCTTAACTATGGCTACACCTTC. It codes for CASSWNSLNYGYTF.

This clonotype was seen repeatedly, ten times or more. The CDR3 sequence is CASSPRGAGQETQYF. CDR3 in DNA: TGTGCCAGCAGCCCCCGTGGGGCGGGACAAGAGACCCAGTACTTC. This chain connects TRBV7-8 to TRBJ2-5; TRBD2 is a possible D gene (6 bases). Germline V gives CDR1 SGHVS, CDR2 FQNEAQ. The ends were cut back, 5 bases at V and 2 bases at J, with 15 bases in the middle. CDR3 length: 15 amino acids. The whole variable domain, filled in from reference TRBV7-8 and TRBJ2-5, reads GAGVSQSPRYKVAKRGQDVALRCDPISGHVSLFWYQQALGQGPEFLTYFQNEAQLDKSGLPSDRFFAERPEGSVSTLKIQRTQQEDSAVYLCASSPRGAGQETQYFGPGTRLLVL.

This clonotype came up once. The chain couples TRBV12-5 to TRBJ1-1, with TRBD1 identical over 7 bases. This CDR3 spans 16 amino acids. Trimming at V came to 7 bases and at J to 1 base, leaving 12 bases not matched to a gene. CDR1 and CDR2 from the germline V gene are LGHNT and FRNRAP. The CDR3 here is CASALPGGSWNTEAFF. The DNA for the CDR3 is TGTGCTAGTGCCTTACCAGGGGGGTCCTGGAACACTGAAGCTTTCTTT.

V is TRBV28 and J is TRBJ1-1, with D possibly being TRBD1 (6 bases). Germline CDR1 reads MDHEN; CDR2 reads SYDVKM. The V end lost 3 bases, the J end lost 7 bases, and 21 bases lay between the germline ends. The CDR3 sequence is 16 residues long. Here the CDR3 reads CASSFLPRAGTIEAFF. The CDR3 DNA sequence: TGTGCCAGCAGTTTCCTTCCCCGAGCCGGGACAATTGAAGCTTTCTTT.

This chain joins TRBV28 and TRBJ1-1; 7 bases agree with TRBD1. Germline lookup yields CDR1 MDHEN and CDR2 SYDVKM. J was trimmed by 8 bases and V by 4 bases; bases with no gene match: 16. This CDR3 has 16 residues. CDR3 loop: CASSSLLYDRDSEAFF. In DNA, the CDR3 is TGTGCCAGCAGTTCGCTACTGTACGACAGGGACAGCGAAGCTTTCTTT.

This clonotype occurred many times. This sequence joins TRBV7-2 and TRBJ1-2; 12 nucleotides agree with TRBD1. The V segment lost 6 bases and the J segment 4 bases; nucleotides outside the gene matches: 6. From germline, CDR1 is SGHTA and CDR2 FQGNSA. The CDR3 contains 15 residues. The CDR3 spells CASRWDRGPTYGYTF. The DNA for the CDR3 is TGTGCCAGCAGGTGGGACAGGGGGCCCACCTATGGCTACACCTTC.

This chain connects TRBV6-6 to TRBJ1-3, with a tentative D call TRBD1 (6 bases). V dropped 5 bases and J dropped 0 bases, with 11 bases sitting between them. From germline, CDR1 is MNHNY and CDR2 SVGAGI (reference sequence). This CDR3 comprises 15 residues. The CDR3 region has the DNA TGTGCCAGCAGTCGGGACAAGAGCTCTGGAAACACCATATATTTT. This translates into CASSRDKSSGNTIYF.